The 17 T cell receptor beta chains below come from one sample, sequenced in a study of regulatory T cells in long-lasting Graves disease. Arm-PCR of CDR3 regions and iRepertoire HTBI primers were the basis on which TCR beta libraries were built. TCRdb passed the multiplex PCR reads through MiXCR, listing each CDR3 protein once. Here the sample spans a few hundred thousand distinct CDR3 sequences, about 10% being singletons. Indicated time point: newly diagnosed GD, antithyroid drugs for less than 3 months. Preparation of the TCR library used RNA extracted from PBMCs. These sequences were also reported in another study, on T cells in Graves' hyperthyroidism and ophthalmopathy.

This specimen consisted of peripheral blood mononuclear cells (PBMCs), obtained at new diagnosis, from a patient treated with antithyroid drugs. These TCRs come from a woman between 18 and 30 years old with Graves disease.

This clonotype showed up many times. This chain joins TRBV5-5 and TRBJ2-1, with 13 positions matching TRBD2. CDR3 size: 16 residues. Germline V gene lookup returns CDR1 SGHKS and CDR2 YYEKEE (reference sequence). J was trimmed by 8 bases and V by 3 bases; bases with no gene match: 8. The CDR3 DNA follows: TGTGCCAGCAGCTCCGGGACTAGCGGGACGCTCTATGAGCAGTTCTTC. It yields the protein CASSSGTSGTLYEQFF.

This clonotype was picked up many times. V gene TRBV28 combines with J gene TRBJ2-1; D not resolved. V was trimmed by 1 base and J by 7 bases, leaving 8 bases between them. CDR3 length: 13 residues. The germline V gene encodes CDR1 MDHEN and CDR2 SYDVKM. The CDR3 DNA follows: TGTGCCAGCAGTTTATACAGTCAAAATGAGCAGTTCTTC. Amino acid sequence: CASSLYSQNEQFF.

This clonotype was counted ten times or more. This chain connects TRBV13 to TRBJ1-4; TRBD1 aligns across 9 bases. Germline V gene lookup returns CDR1 PRHDT and CDR2 FYEKMQ (reference sequence). J was trimmed by 8 bases and V by 5 bases; bases with no gene match: 9. The length of the CDR3 is 15 residues. The CDR3 region is CASSPRDRVGEKLFF. In DNA, the CDR3 is TGTGCCAGCAGCCCGAGGGACAGGGTAGGAGAAAAACTGTTTTTT.

This clonotype was counted at least ten times. The genes are TRBV2 and TRBJ1-2; 12 bases match TRBD1. Unmatched junction bases numbered 10, after V lost 6 bases and J lost 5 bases. This CDR3 has 16 residues. The germline V gene has CDR1 SNHLY and CDR2 FYNNEI. CDR3 bases: TGTGCCAGCAGACCGGGACAGGGGGCGAAGCGGTATGGCTACACCTTC. It translates to CASRPGQGAKRYGYTF.

This clonotype was seen only a few times. This could be a read error, since a much larger clone is one nucleotide away. This chain links TRBV12-3 or TRBV12-4 with TRBJ2-3; D remains ambiguous. The CDR3 consists of 14 residues. In DNA form, the CDR3 reads TGTGCCAGCACCTCAGGACCTCACACAGATACGCCGTATTTT. It is translated as CASTSGPHTDTPYF.

The chain combines TRBV28 with TRBJ1-6, with 9 bases identical to TRBD1. CDR3 length equals 18 residues. Germline CDR1 is MDHEN and CDR2 is SYDVKM. Unmatched junction bases numbered 10, after V lost 6 bases and J lost 1 base. In nucleotides, the CDR3 is TGTGCCAGCAGCACAACCGGGACAGGGCCATCCTATAATTCACCCCTCCACTTT. Protein: CASSTTGTGPSYNSPLHF.

Many counts were recorded for this clonotype. The rearrangement links TRBV24-1 to TRBJ2-3; D is perhaps TRBD2 (6 bases). Germline V gene lookup returns CDR1 KGHDR and CDR2 SFDVKD. V lost 10 bases and J lost 0, with 7 bases in between. CDR3 length: 12 residues. In DNA, the CDR3 is TGTGCCACAGGGACTAGCACAGATACGCAGTATTTT. Translating it yields CATGTSTDTQYF.

This clonotype has only a few counts. This sequence joins TRBV19 and TRBJ2-2, with D tentatively TRBD1 (5 bases). The CDR3 is 15 amino acids. The germline gives CDR1 LNHDA, CDR2 SQIVND (reference sequence). The V gene lost 5 bases and the J gene lost 4 bases, with 14 bases spanning the gap. The CDR3 coding sequence is TGTGCCAGTAGTCAGGGTTACCCGGCCACCGGGGAGCTGTTTTTT. This gives the protein CASSQGYPATGELFF.

This clonotype showed up many times. The gene calls are TRBV5-1 and TRBJ2-3; no firm D call. The V end lost 4 bases, the J end lost 4 bases, and 28 bases lay between the germline ends. Germline V CDR1 and CDR2: SGHRS, YFSETQ. The CDR3 runs to 19 residues. The CDR3, as DNA: TGCGCCAGCAGCAGGATCCCGCGTCCCGGAGTTAGATCCGCAGATACGCAGTATTTT. Translating it yields CASSRIPRPGVRSADTQYF.

This clonotype was observed at least ten times. The rearrangement joins TRBV12-3 or TRBV12-4 to TRBJ2-7; D may be TRBD2 (5 bases). Trimming took off 5 bases at V and 0 bases at J, with 11 bases between the two ends. This CDR3 contains 14 residues. CDR3 protein: CASSPDSSSYEQYV. The CDR3, as DNA: TGTGCCAGCAGTCCGGACTCGAGCTCCTACGAGCAGTACGTC.

This clonotype has just a few counts. J is TRBJ1-2 and V is TRBV27; a weak D match, TRBD1 (5 bases). The CDR3 has 16 amino acids. Trimming stripped 10 bases from V and 5 bases from J, with 26 bases between. The germline V gene encodes CDR1 MNHEY and CDR2 SMNVEV (reference sequence). CDR3 sequence: CATPSPPRGGGYGYTF. CDR3 bases: TGTGCCACCCCAAGTCCACCACGGGGGGGGGGGTATGGCTACACCTTC.

This clonotype was seen repeatedly, ten times or more. The rearrangement links TRBV10-3 to TRBJ2-3, with D perhaps matching TRBD2 (5 bases). CDR3 size: 17 residues. Germline V gene lookup returns CDR1 ENHRY and CDR2 SYGVKD. The V end lost 3 bases, the J end lost 4 bases, and 20 bases lay between the germline ends. The CDR3 nucleotides are TGTGCCATCAGTGAACGGCCGGCTAGTGGAGGCGCAGATACGCAGTATTTT. This gives the protein CAISERPASGGADTQYF.

At least ten counts were recorded for this clonotype. The chain joins TRBV3-1 to TRBJ2-1; tentatively, D is TRBD1 (5 bases). Trimming removed 8 bases from V and 5 bases from J, with 19 bases in between. The CDR3 has 15 amino acids. Per germline, CDR1 LGHDT and CDR2 YNNKEL (reference sequence). CDR3 sequence: CASVDVAGRHNEQFF. In nucleotides, the CDR3 is TGTGCCAGCGTGGACGTGGCAGGGCGGCACAATGAGCAGTTCTTC.

This clonotype was seen at least ten times. The rearrangement uses TRBV6-5 and TRBJ2-3, with a weak D call TRBD2 (6 bases). Germline V gene data show CDR1 as MNHEY and CDR2 as SVGAGI. The CDR3 runs to 16 residues. V lost 2 bases to trimming and J lost 6 bases, with 18 bases between them. CDR3 in DNA: TGTGCCAGCAGTTACCCCGCAGGAGGGACGGGGGATACGCAGTATTTT. It translates to CASSYPAGGTGDTQYF.

This clonotype was counted many times. The rearrangement joins TRBV2 to TRBJ2-1; TRBD2 aligns across 15 bases. This CDR3 is built from 17 residues. CDR1 and CDR2 (germline): SNHLY, FYNNEI. Trimming took 11 bases from V and 7 from J; bases not matched to a gene: 15. CDR3: CASMGLAGGFYRNEQFF. Written as DNA, the CDR3 is TGTGCCTCCATGGGACTAGCGGGAGGATTTTACCGGAATGAGCAGTTCTTC.

This clonotype was seen ten or more times. This chain connects TRBV7-9 to TRBJ1-2, with 9 bases matching TRBD1. This CDR3 comprises 15 residues. Germline values: CDR1 SEHNR, CDR2 FQNEAQ (reference sequence). V was clipped by 1 base and J by 3 bases; unmatched bases: 3. CDR3 in DNA: TGTGCCAGCAGCTTAGGGACAGGGGCCGACTATGGCTACACCTTC. Amino acid sequence: CASSLGTGADYGYTF.

This chain connects TRBV29-1 to TRBJ2-5; no definite D call. The germline V gene encodes CDR1 SQVTM and CDR2 ANQGSEA. The CDR3 length is 12 residues. V was shortened by 4 bases and J by 4 bases, with 10 bases between the two germline ends. The CDR3 region has the DNA TGCAGCGTTGGAAGACATGCAGAGACCCAGTACTTC. Its protein is CSVGRHAETQYF.